A single sample is the source of the 14 T cell receptor beta chains below, sequenced in a study of cytomegalovirus exposure and HLA in healthy donors (dated 2017 in TCRdb). To prepare the library, the immunoSEQ multiplex PCR assay was applied. For the multiplex PCR, a mixture combining 60 forward primers for TCR Vbeta segments and 13 reverse primers for TCR Jbeta segments was used. The immuneACCESS repertoire file appears here via TCRdb, limited to in-frame rearrangements. These files lack a portion of the clones; in checked studies, under half of the deficit traces to unresolved V genes, and the cause of the others is not known. The sample yields some 120,000 clones; less than 80% were counted once. The top ten hold 4% of the sample. The sequenced material came from PBMCs. The receptors originated from a man aged 40-49 years in good health and CMV-seropositive.

V gene TRBV15 combines with J gene TRBJ1-3; tentative D call: TRBD1 (5 bases). This CDR3 has 14 amino acids. The V gene's germline CDR1 is LNHNV and CDR2 YYDKDF (reference sequence). V lost 8 bases and J 2 bases, leaving 13 bases between the germline ends. The CDR3 nucleotides read TGTGCCACCCTTTCCGGCAGGGCTGGAAACACCATATATTTT. This encodes CATLSGRAGNTIYF.

This chain joins TRBV11-2 and TRBJ2-7; 11 nucleotides match TRBD1. The junction had 17 bases not matched to a gene; V was cut back by 4 bases and J by 3 bases. Germline V gene lookup returns CDR1 SGHAT and CDR2 FQNNGV. CDR3 size: 19 residues. The CDR3 nucleotides read TGTGCCAGCAGCTCACTTACCTCCGCGGGGACAGGGGGTTTCTACGAGCAGTACTTC. It yields the protein CASSSLTSAGTGGFYEQYF.

The chain joins TRBV9 to TRBJ2-2; no clear D. The CDR3 length is 14 residues. V lost 3 bases and J lost 3, with 9 bases in between. CDR1 SGDLS and CDR2 YYNGEE come from the germline V gene. CDR3 DNA sequence: TGTGCCAGCAGCGAGCGTTCTTACACCGGGGAGCTGTTTTTT. It encodes CASSERSYTGELFF.

This chain joins TRBV28 and TRBJ2-7; TRBD1 is a possible D gene (5 bases). Germline CDR1 is MDHEN and CDR2 is SYDVKM. The V and J ends lost 2 bases and 6 bases respectively, with 8 bases between them. The length of the CDR3 is 12 residues. The CDR3 nucleotides are TGTGCCAGCAGTTTAGGAAGGGGCGAGCAGTACTTC. Its protein is CASSLGRGEQYF. The full variable domain, its missing parts supplied by reference TRBV28 and TRBJ2-7, is DVKVTQSSRYLVKRTGEKVFLECVQDMDHENMFWYRQDPGLGLRLIYFSYDVKMKEKGDIPEGYSVSREKKERFSLILESASTNQTSMYLCASSLGRGEQYFGPGTRLTVT.

The rearrangement uses TRBV6-5 and TRBJ2-1; D may be TRBD2 (6 bases). Looked up from germline, CDR1 is MNHEY and CDR2 is SVGAGI. The V end was cut by 6 bases, the J end by 9 bases, with 15 bases between. CDR3 size: 13 residues. CDR3 coding DNA: TGTGCCAGCAGCCGCGGGGCGTCTAGTGAGCAGTTCTTC. Its translation is CASSRGASSEQFF.

DNA for the CDR3: TGTGCCAGCAGCCAAGACCCTCCGGGACAGGGGCCCTACGAGCAGTACTTC. It encodes CASSQDPPGQGPYEQYF. The V call is TRBV4-2, the J call TRBJ2-7, with 10 positions matching TRBD1. Trimming took 0 bases from V and 2 from J; bases not matched to a gene: 7. Looked up from germline, CDR1 is LGHNA and CDR2 is YNFKEQ. The CDR3 sequence is 17 residues long.

The chain has TRBV4-2 and TRBJ2-2, with 14 bases lining up with TRBD2. The germline V gene has CDR1 LGHNA and CDR2 YNFKEQ. V lost 3 bases, J lost 5 bases, and 2 bases stayed unmatched. The length of the CDR3 is 16 residues. Written as DNA, the CDR3 is TGTGCCAGCAGCCACTGGACTAGCGGGAGGACCGGGGAGCTGTTTTTT. Its translation: CASSHWTSGRTGELFF.

The genes are TRBV7-9 and TRBJ2-3, with D tentatively TRBD1 (5 bases). This CDR3 contains 17 residues. CDR1 and CDR2 (germline): SEHNR, FQNEAQ (reference sequence). Trimming took 5 bases from V and 0 from J, leaving 18 bases between them. CDR3 sequence reads: CASSPSGSFYSTDTQYF. CDR3 nucleotides: TGTGCCAGCAGCCCGTCAGGGTCCTTCTATAGCACAGATACGCAGTATTTT.

V is TRBV7-2 and J is TRBJ1-1, with 7 bases lining up with TRBD1. V was clipped by 6 bases and J by 3 bases; unmatched bases: 10. The CDR3 spans 15 residues. Germline lookup yields CDR1 SGHTA and CDR2 FQGNSA. The CDR3 DNA reads TGTGCCAGCAGGCCCATTACAGGGGCCGACACTGAAGCTTTCTTT. Its protein product is CASRPITGADTEAFF.

V is TRBV27 and J is TRBJ1-5, with 8 bases identical to TRBD1. This CDR3 region has 16 residues. Germline assignment: CDR1 MNHEY and CDR2 SMNVEV (reference sequence). V lost 6 bases, J lost 4 bases, and 11 bases stayed unmatched. The CDR3 is CASSSNTGGRNQPQHF. As DNA, the CDR3 is TGTGCCAGCAGCTCCAATACAGGGGGTAGGAATCAGCCCCAGCATTTT.

V usage is TRBV25-1 and J usage is TRBJ2-5; weak D call: TRBD1 (5 bases). The CDR3 has 12 amino acids. Germline values: CDR1 MGHDK, CDR2 SYGVNS. Trimming removed 10 bases from V and 4 bases from J, with 13 bases in between. The CDR3 region is CAISGMTETQYF. The CDR3 DNA is TGTGCCATCTCAGGGATGACAGAGACCCAGTACTTC.

The sample holds a few counts of this clone. This chain uses TRBV7-9 with TRBJ2-7; weak D call: TRBD1 (5 bases). The length of the CDR3 is 12 residues. Trimming shortened V by 6 bases and J by 4 bases, and 10 bases separated the two germline ends. The germline CDR1 and CDR2 sequences are SEHNR and FQNEAQ (reference sequence). CDR3 protein: CASSSQGYEQYF. CDR3 sequence (DNA): TGTGCCAGCAGTTCCCAGGGTTACGAGCAGTACTTC. The complete variable domain, with remaining parts taken from reference TRBV7-9 and TRBJ2-7, reads DTGVSQNPRHKITKRGQNVTFRCDPISEHNRLYWYRQTLGQGPEFLTYFQNEAQLEKSRLLSDRFSAERPKGSFSTLEIQRTEQGDSAMYLCASSSQGYEQYFGPGTRLTVT.

J is TRBJ1-5 and V is TRBV6-1, with a weak D call TRBD1 (5 bases). Germline CDR1 and CDR2: MNHNS and SASEGT. Deletions cut 6 bases from V and 10 bases from J, with 19 bases between. The CDR3 runs to 14 residues. This CDR3 reads CASSLMGGDRPQHF. The CDR3 DNA reads as TGTGCCAGCAGCCTGATGGGGGGGGATCGACCCCAGCATTTT.

The V call is TRBV2, the J call TRBJ1-1; 7 nucleotides line up with TRBD1. The J segment lost 8 bases and the V segment lost 7 bases, leaving 4 bases of the junction unmatched. Germline lookup yields CDR1 SNHLY and CDR2 FYNNEI. CDR3 length equals 11 residues. The CDR3 loop reads CASTLDREAFF. The CDR3 region has the DNA TGTGCCAGCACCTTGGACAGGGAAGCTTTCTTT.